This T cell receptor beta chain was retrieved from a study of T-cell memory formation after mild COVID-19. On the study more broadly: TCR clusters were mostly donor specific. Study-level results: The main location of contracting CD4+ clones was CM and EM, and that of contracting CD8+ clones was EMRA. Cross-reactive memory apparently joined, as some responding clones appeared in pre-infection memory.

Regarding this clonotype: Its antigen is still unknown.

TCRdb re-analysed the 5' RACE reads in MiXCR, keeping a single row per CDR3 protein. The sample holds approximately 570,000 distinct CDR3 sequences; roughly 18% are singletons and the top ten take 9.5% to 15%. With 0 bases removed from V and 4 bases from J, the gap between germline ends came to 12 bases. The CDR3 has 15 residues. CDR1 and CDR2 (germline): LGHDT, YNNKEL (reference sequence). This clonotype was sampled from an adult woman who had mild COVID-19 (a few samples of this study predate the infection). Cell type and time point are not known. The chain employs TRBV3-1 and TRBJ1-1; D is ambiguous. The material sequenced was PBMCs or a T cell subset sorted from them (not recorded which). The CDR3 DNA reads as TGTGCCAGCAGCCAAGACGGGCGGTTTGCCACTGAAGCTTTCTTT. Translation: CASSQDGRFATEAFF.